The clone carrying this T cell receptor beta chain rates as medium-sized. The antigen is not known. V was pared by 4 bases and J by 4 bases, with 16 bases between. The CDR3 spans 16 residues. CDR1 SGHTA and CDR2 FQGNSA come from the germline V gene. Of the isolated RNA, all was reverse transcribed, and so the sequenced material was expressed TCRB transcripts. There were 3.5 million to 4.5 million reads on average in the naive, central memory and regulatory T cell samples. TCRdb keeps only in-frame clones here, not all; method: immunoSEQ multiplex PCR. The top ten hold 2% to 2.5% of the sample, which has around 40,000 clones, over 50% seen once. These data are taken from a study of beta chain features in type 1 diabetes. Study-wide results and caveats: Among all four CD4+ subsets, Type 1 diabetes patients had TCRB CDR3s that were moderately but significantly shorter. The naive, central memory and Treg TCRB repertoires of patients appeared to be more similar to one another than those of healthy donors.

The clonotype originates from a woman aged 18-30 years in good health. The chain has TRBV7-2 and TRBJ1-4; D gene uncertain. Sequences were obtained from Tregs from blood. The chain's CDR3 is CASSSTTTGLNEKLFF. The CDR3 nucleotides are TGTGCCAGCAGCTCCACGACTACCGGGCTTAATGAAAAACTGTTTTTT.